A single sample is the source of the 27 T cell receptor beta chains below, sequenced in a study of CD8+CD57+ T cells in acquired aplastic anemia. CDR3 and TCR beta VDJ profiling relied on a genomic DNA template. TCRdb re-called the reads through MiXCR, storing one row per CDR3 protein. Among around 140,000 distinct CDR3 sequences listed, 41% were seen once. Material for sequencing was sorted CD4+, CD8+, or CD8+CD57+ T cells (not recorded which) from PBMCs. These receptor sequences come from a human donor in good health, serving as a control.

V and J are TRBV29-1 and TRBJ2-7, with TRBD1 matching 7 bases. After removal of 7 bases from V and 5 bases from J, the junction contained 14 bases not matched to a gene. This CDR3 region has 14 residues. The V gene's germline CDR1 is SQVTM and CDR2 ANQGSEA. Here the CDR3 DNA reads TGCAGCGCCGAGAACAGGGGTGAAGGGGACGAGCAGTACTTC. Amino acid sequence: CSAENRGEGDEQYF.

This clonotype was seen just once. This rearrangement joins TRBV10-3 to TRBJ2-1; 14 bases line up with TRBD2. Germline CDR1 and CDR2: ENHRY and SYGVKD. With V trimmed by 10 bases and J by 1 base, 3 bases remained unmatched. The CDR3 runs to 15 residues. DNA for the CDR3: TGTGCCACCTGGACTAGCGGGGGGTCCTACAATGAGCAGTTCTTC. Its protein product is CATWTSGGSYNEQFF.

A word on this clonotype: A much larger clone differs by one base, so this may be a read error. The chain uses TRBV27 and TRBJ2-3; 10 positions match TRBD2. Germline CDR1 MNHEY, CDR2 SMNVEV (reference sequence). This CDR3 is built from 14 residues. Trimming took 11 bases from V and 4 from J; bases not matched to a gene: 9. CDR3 sequence reads: CARRRTSGSDTQYF. The CDR3 DNA reads TGTGCCCGCCGTAGGACTAGCGGTTCAGATACGCAGTATTTT.

The chain links TRBV7-7 to TRBJ2-5; tentative D call: TRBD2 (6 bases). CDR3 length: 14 amino acids. Germline-derived CDR1 and CDR2 are SSHAT and FNYEAQ (reference sequence). Trimming took 6 bases from V and 5 from J, leaving 16 bases between them. CDR3 region: CASSEGGAQETQYF. The CDR3, as DNA: TGTGCCAGCAGTGAGGGCGGGGCCCAGGAGACCCAGTACTTC.

The J gene is TRBJ2-7, the V gene TRBV7-9; TRBD2 aligns across 13 bases. Germline V gene data show CDR1 as SEHNR and CDR2 as FQNEAQ (reference sequence). The CDR3 has 14 residues. J lost 7 bases, V lost 5 bases, and 5 bases had no gene match. The CDR3 DNA reads as TGTGCCAGCAGCCGGACTAGCGGGGGCGGTGAGCAGTACTTC. Amino acids: CASSRTSGGGEQYF.

This chain joins TRBV10-3 and TRBJ1-5; D is ambiguous. Germline V CDR1 and CDR2: ENHRY, SYGVKD. V lost 2 bases and J 6 bases, leaving 17 bases between the germline ends. The length of the CDR3 is 16 residues. The CDR3 DNA is TGTGCCATCAGTGAGCCCCTACCCGGCCTAAGTCAGCCCCAGCATTTT. Protein sequence: CAISEPLPGLSQPQHF.

V and J are TRBV24-1 and TRBJ2-7; the match to TRBD2 covers 8 bases. J lost 6 bases, V lost 9 bases, and 6 bases had no gene match. The CDR3 contains 12 residues. Germline loops: CDR1 KGHDR, CDR2 SFDVKD. The CDR3 nucleotides are TGTGCCACCTCGAGCGGGACTAGCGAGCAGTACTTC. This gives the protein CATSSGTSEQYF.

This clonotype was found many times. The genes are TRBV2 and TRBJ1-1; D perhaps matches TRBD1 (6 bases). The germline V gene has CDR1 SNHLY and CDR2 FYNNEI. Trimming took 8 bases from V and 3 from J, leaving 13 bases between them. This CDR3 has 13 residues. The chain's CDR3 is CASGSGEHTEAFF. The CDR3 DNA follows: TGTGCCAGCGGATCAGGGGAGCACACTGAAGCTTTCTTT.

J is TRBJ1-5 and V is TRBV2; D is uncertain. The V end lost 3 bases, the J end lost 0 bases, and 6 bases lay between the germline ends. CDR3 size: 14 residues. Looked up from germline, CDR1 is SNHLY and CDR2 is FYNNEI. The CDR3: CASSDRNSNQPQHF. Written as DNA, the CDR3 is TGTGCCAGCAGTGACAGAAATAGCAATCAGCCCCAGCATTTT.

This clonotype has a count of ten or more. CDR3 residues: CSARGRGNTEAFF. The CDR3 DNA reads TGCAGTGCTAGGGGCAGGGGGAACACTGAAGCTTTCTTT. This rearrangement joins TRBV20-1 to TRBJ1-1, with D maybe TRBD1 (6 bases). The V end lost 3 bases, the J end lost 1 base, and 9 bases lay between the germline ends. The CDR3 totals 13 residues. Germline CDR1 and CDR2: DFQATT and SNEGSKA (reference sequence).

V gene TRBV20-1 combines with J gene TRBJ1-2, with 8 bases identical to TRBD1. Losses at the gene ends were 7 bases for V and 4 bases for J; bases not matched to a gene: 11. CDR1 and CDR2 from the germline V gene are DFQATT and SNEGSKA (reference sequence). The CDR3 has 14 residues. CDR3 nucleotides: TGCAGTGGAAGGGCACAGGGGGGAGTCTATGGCTACACCTTC. The encoded protein is CSGRAQGGVYGYTF.

As to this clonotype: Relative to the germline gene, one junction end is altered; a read error may explain this. The chain carries TRBV2 and TRBJ1-2; 7 bases map to TRBD1. Germline assignment: CDR1 SNHLY and CDR2 FYNNEI. This CDR3 contains 13 residues. CDR3 nucleotides: TGTGCCAGCAATGTTGACAGGGATGGTGGCTACACTTTC. Protein product: CASNVDRDGGYTF.

About this clonotype: A read error is likely, as this CDR3 ends without the conserved phenylalanine or tryptophan. The chain joins TRBV12-3 or TRBV12-4 to TRBJ1-1; 7 nucleotides line up with TRBD1. The CDR3 has 14 amino acids. The V segment lost 7 bases and the J segment 2 bases; nucleotides outside the gene matches: 7. CDR3 DNA sequence: TGTGCCAGCATTTCCGGGACAGCCAACACTGAAGCTTTCTCT. It encodes CASISGTANTEAFS.

The J gene is TRBJ1-6, the V gene TRBV25-1; 8 nucleotides line up with TRBD1. CDR3 size: 14 residues. J lost 9 bases, V lost 6 bases, and 7 bases had no gene match. From germline, CDR1 is MGHDK and CDR2 SYGVNS. Here the CDR3 reads CASSLQGARSPLHF. DNA of the CDR3: TGTGCCAGCAGCCTCCAGGGGGCACGTTCACCCCTCCACTTT.

The chain joins TRBV12-3 or TRBV12-4 to TRBJ2-2; 8 positions agree with TRBD1. CDR3 length equals 15 residues. V was pared by 3 bases and J by 1 base, with 1 base of the junction left unmatched. The CDR3 DNA follows: TGTGCCAGCAGTTTTGGACAGGGGAACACCGGGGAGCTGTTTTTT. Translated: CASSFGQGNTGELFF.

Notes on this clonotype: This may stem from a read error, because a much larger clone lies one nucleotide away. The V gene is TRBV5-1, the J gene TRBJ1-3; maybe TRBD1 (5 bases). Germline CDR1 reads SGHRS; CDR2 reads YFSETQ. The length of the CDR3 is 13 residues. As DNA, the CDR3 is TGCGCCAACAGCTTGCCCGGGGGGAACACCATATATTTT. This codes for CANSLPGGNTIYF.

This clonotype was observed at least ten times. This chain links TRBV3-1 with TRBJ1-6, with a tentative D call TRBD1 (6 bases). CDR1 is LGHDT and CDR2 is YNNKEL in the germline V gene (reference sequence). V was clipped by 5 bases and J by 10 bases, with 12 bases between them. This CDR3 spans 13 amino acids. CDR3 region: CASSSRGGSPLHF. The CDR3 bases are TGTGCCAGCAGCTCCAGGGGAGGGTCACCCCTCCACTTT. The full variable domain, with the rest looked up from reference TRBV3-1 and TRBJ1-6, is DTAVSQTPKYLVTQMGNDKSIKCEQNLGHDTMYWYKQDSKKFLKIMFSYNNKELIINETVPNRFSPKSPDKAHLNLHINSLELGDSAVYFCASSSRGGSPLHFGNGTRLTVT.

In its sample, this clonotype was seen a few times. This chain connects TRBV2 to TRBJ1-1, with no clear D. Germline lookup yields CDR1 SNHLY and CDR2 FYNNEI. The ends were cut back, 7 bases at V and 0 bases at J, with 9 bases in the middle. The CDR3 consists of 13 residues. The CDR3 region has the DNA TGTGCCAGCACCGGGCGGTTGAACACTGAAGCTTTCTTT. Protein product: CASTGRLNTEAFF.

This clonotype was counted at least ten times. The chain recombines TRBV6-1 with TRBJ2-2; TRBD2 aligns across 8 bases. The CDR3 has 15 residues. V trimming: 6 bases; J trimming: 3 bases; junction bases outside the gene matches: 6. Germline CDR1 MNHNS, CDR2 SASEGT. CDR3 DNA sequence: TGTGCCAGCAGAAATAGCGGGACGTACACCGGGGAGCTGTTTTTT. Its protein product is CASRNSGTYTGELFF.

This clonotype was picked up a small number of times. V and J are TRBV18 and TRBJ2-5, with TRBD2 as a possible D gene (6 bases). Trimming took 8 bases from V and 1 from J, leaving 8 bases between them. Germline CDR1 is KGHSH and CDR2 is LQKENI. The CDR3 runs 12 residues. CDR3: CASGGAQETQYF. The CDR3 DNA sequence: TGTGCCAGCGGAGGGGCCCAAGAGACCCAGTACTTC.

This clonotype was detected a few times. This chain links TRBV18 with TRBJ1-2; D uncertain. Germline CDR1 KGHSH, CDR2 LQKENI. V dropped 5 bases and J dropped 0 bases, with 22 bases sitting between them. This CDR3 has 18 amino acids. This CDR3 reads CASSTRMADGLSNYGYTF. The CDR3 DNA reads TGTGCCAGCTCAACACGAATGGCCGACGGACTTTCTAACTATGGCTACACCTTC. The whole variable domain, remainder taken from reference TRBV18 and TRBJ1-2, is NAGVMQNPRHLVRRRGQEARLRCSPMKGHSHVYWYRQLPEEGLKFMVYLQKENIIDESGMPKERFSAEFPKEGPSILRIQQVVRGDSAAYFCASSTRMADGLSNYGYTFGSGTRLTVV.

The chain carries TRBV14 and TRBJ1-1, with D unresolved. The germline V gene has CDR1 SGHDN and CDR2 FVKESK. CDR3 length: 13 residues. Trimming took off 0 bases at V and 11 bases at J, with 13 bases between the two ends. In DNA, the CDR3 is TGTGCCAGCAGCCAAGACGTCCCGATACTGGCTTTCTTT. It specifies CASSQDVPILAFF.

The CDR3 coding sequence is TGCAGCGTTGTGTTGTGGGACGGCACAGATACGCAGTATTTT. This encodes CSVVLWDGTDTQYF. The rearrangement links TRBV29-1 to TRBJ2-3, with D possibly called TRBD1 or TRBD2 (5 bases each). The CDR3 is 14 amino acids. V dropped 4 bases and J dropped 1 base, with 12 bases sitting between them. CDR1 and CDR2 from the germline V gene are SQVTM and ANQGSEA.

Many counts were recorded for this clonotype. The V call is TRBV5-1, the J call TRBJ1-1, with a tentative D call TRBD1 (5 bases). Trimming removed 6 bases from V and 2 bases from J, with 14 bases in between. CDR3 size: 14 residues. In germline, CDR1 is SGHRS, CDR2 YFSETQ. CDR3 sequence: CASTSGLDNTEAFF. In nucleotides, the CDR3 is TGCGCCAGCACCTCGGGGCTGGATAACACTGAAGCTTTCTTT.

The rearrangement joins TRBV20-1 to TRBJ1-5, with TRBD1 matching 10 bases. The CDR3 consists of 16 residues. The J segment lost 6 bases and the V segment lost 3 bases, leaving 11 bases of the junction unmatched. Per the germline V gene, CDR1 is DFQATT and CDR2 is SNEGSKA (reference sequence). The CDR3 region is CSASSVGTGASQPQHF. DNA for the CDR3: TGCAGTGCTAGTAGCGTGGGGACAGGGGCTAGTCAGCCCCAGCATTTT.

This clonotype was seen just once. The V and J genes are TRBV30 and TRBJ1-3, with D tentatively TRBD1 (6 bases). Per the germline V gene, CDR1 is GTSNPN and CDR2 is SVGIG (reference sequence). The CDR3 extends over 14 amino acids. V was clipped by 4 bases and J by 0 bases, with 10 bases between them. This chain's CDR3 is CAWTTGFSGNTIYF. DNA for the CDR3: TGTGCCTGGACTACAGGGTTCTCTGGAAACACCATATATTTT.

V is TRBV15 and J is TRBJ1-2; D uncertain. Germline values: CDR1 LNHNV, CDR2 YYDKDF (reference sequence). This CDR3 is 11 amino acids long. V shed 0 bases and J shed 8 bases, with 4 bases lying between them. CDR3 coding DNA: TGTGCCACCAGCAGAGATAGGGGCTACACCTTC. Protein sequence: CATSRDRGYTF. The complete variable domain, with remaining parts taken from reference TRBV15 and TRBJ1-2, reads DAMVIQNPRYQVTQFGKPVTLSCSQTLNHNVMYWYQQKSSQAPKLLFHYYDKDFNNEADTPDNFQSRRPNTSFCFLDIRSPGLGDTAMYLCATSRDRGYTFGSGTRLTVV.